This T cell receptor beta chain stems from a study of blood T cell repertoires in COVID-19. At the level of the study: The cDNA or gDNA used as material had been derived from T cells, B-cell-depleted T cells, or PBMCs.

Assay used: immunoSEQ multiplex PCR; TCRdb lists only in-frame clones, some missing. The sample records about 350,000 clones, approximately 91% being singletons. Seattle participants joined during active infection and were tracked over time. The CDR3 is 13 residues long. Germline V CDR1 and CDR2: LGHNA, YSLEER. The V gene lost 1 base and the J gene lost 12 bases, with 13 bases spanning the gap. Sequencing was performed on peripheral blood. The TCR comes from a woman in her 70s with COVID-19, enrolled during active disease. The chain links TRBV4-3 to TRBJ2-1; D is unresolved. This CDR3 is CASSQVAAATQFF. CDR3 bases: TGCGCCAGCAGCCAAGTCGCCGCGGCTACGCAGTTCTTC.